The rows below give T cell receptor beta chains drawn from one sample of a study of blood T cells in healthy people across ages. TCRdb called the 5' RACE reads again in MiXCR, with one record for every CDR3 protein. Among more than 900,000 distinct CDR3 sequences listed, about 27% were seen once. This sample also belongs to another study, concerning T cells of mothers and their children.

The sequencing sample was made of blood. Every receptor here comes from a woman aged 40-49 years in good health. The CDR3 runs from the conserved cysteine through the conserved F or W. D genes are given only for firm matches. Rows may omit the clone size; those that give it use once, few, many or a size class.

size: many
V: TRBV5-5
J: TRBJ1-1
D: NA
CDR3: CASSLTDSREAFF
DNA: TGTGCCAGCAGCCTGACAGATTCTCGTGAAGCTTTCTTT

size: many
V: TRBV7-6
J: TRBJ2-6
D: TRBD1
CDR3: CASSLVLGQVNSGANVLTF
DNA: TGTGCCAGCAGCTTAGTTCTCGGACAGGTCAACTCTGGGGCCAACGTCCTGACTTTC

size: few
V: TRBV30
J: TRBJ1-2
D: TRBD1
CDR3: CAWTLQGYYGYTF
DNA: TGTGCCTGGACCCTACAGGGGTATTATGGCTACACCTTC

size: NA
V: TRBV20-1
J: TRBJ2-1
D: TRBD2
CDR3: CSARGAGGLVDEQFF
DNA: TGCAGTGCTAGAGGAGCGGGGGGTCTCGTCGATGAGCAGTTCTTC

size: few
V: TRBV6-5
J: TRBJ1-1
D: TRBD1
CDR3: CASTGTGNLLGTEAFF
DNA: TGTGCCAGCACCGGGACAGGGAATCTTTTGGGCACTGAAGCTTTCTTT

size: NA
V: TRBV10-3
J: TRBJ2-3
D: NA
CDR3: CAISKSRSGGASSSTDTQYF
DNA: TGTGCCATCAGTAAGTCAAGGTCCGGGGGCGCAAGTTCTAGCACAGATACGCAGTATTTT

size: NA
V: TRBV29-1
J: TRBJ1-5
D: NA
CDR3: CSVGDRDQPQHF
DNA: TGCAGCGTTGGAGATAGGGATCAGCCCCAGCATTTT

size: many
V: TRBV5-1
J: TRBJ1-2
D: NA
CDR3: CASSLHGGNGYTF
DNA: TGCGCCAGCAGCTTGCACGGAGGTAATGGCTACACCTTC

size: NA
V: TRBV11-2
J: TRBJ2-3
D: TRBD2
CDR3: CASTDEGLAGGSTDTQYF
DNA: TGTGCCAGCACCGATGAAGGACTAGCGGGGGGGAGCACAGATACGCAGTATTTT

size: NA
V: TRBV9
J: TRBJ1-1
D: NA
CDR3: CASSVGGRGNTEAFF
DNA: TGTGCCAGCAGCGTAGGCGGCAGGGGGAACACTGAAGCTTTCTTT

size: NA
V: TRBV7-9
J: TRBJ2-3
D: TRBD1
CDR3: CASSLEGQGSDTQYF
DNA: TGTGCCAGCAGCTTGGAGGGACAGGGTTCAGATACGCAGTATTTT

size: few
V: TRBV7-8
J: TRBJ2-7
D: NA
CDR3: CASSLGQGRQRGNEQYF
DNA: TGTGCCAGCAGCCTAGGGCAGGGGAGGCAGAGGGGCAACGAGCAGTACTTC

size: NA
V: TRBV3-1
J: TRBJ2-7
D: TRBD2
CDR3: CASSRPLAGVSSYNEQYF
DNA: TGTGCCAGCAGCCGGCCTCTAGCGGGGGTAAGCTCCTACAATGAGCAGTACTTC

size: few
V: TRBV12-5
J: TRBJ2-3
D: TRBD2
CDR3: CASGLVPLAGYQYTQYF
DNA: TGTGCTAGTGGTTTGGTCCCACTAGCGGGGTATCAGTATACGCAGTATTTT

size: once
V: TRBV12-3/TRBV12-4
J: TRBJ1-2
D: TRBD1
CDR3: CASGYRGATNYGYTF
DNA: TGTGCCAGCGGATACAGGGGCGCCACTAACTATGGCTACACCTTC

size: few
V: TRBV2
J: TRBJ1-5
D: NA
CDR3: CASSVGINQPQHF
DNA: TGTGCCAGCAGTGTAGGGATTAATCAGCCCCAGCATTTT

size: few
V: TRBV15
J: TRBJ2-5
D: TRBD2
CDR3: CATSVASGEETQYF
DNA: TGTGCCACCAGCGTAGCCAGCGGGGAAGAGACCCAGTACTTC

size: NA
V: TRBV30
J: TRBJ1-3
D: NA
CDR3: CAGAFASGNTIYF
DNA: TGTGCCGGGGCTTTTGCCTCTGGAAACACCATATATTTT

size: many
V: TRBV4-3
J: TRBJ1-6
D: NA
CDR3: CASSRDNSPLHF
DNA: TGCGCCAGCAGCCGAGACAATTCACCCCTCCACTTT

size: NA
V: TRBV18
J: TRBJ2-7
D: NA
CDR3: CASSQTGTASYEQYF
DNA: TGTGCCAGCTCACAAACCGGGACGGCGTCCTACGAGCAGTACTTC

size: many
V: TRBV10-2
J: TRBJ1-1
D: NA
CDR3: CASSRDTYTEAFF
DNA: TGCGCCAGCAGCAGGGACACCTACACTGAAGCTTTCTTT

size: NA
V: TRBV28
J: TRBJ1-2
D: NA
CDR3: CASSKGLYGYTF
DNA: TGTGCCAGCAGTAAGGGATTGTATGGCTACACCTTC

size: many
V: TRBV29-1
J: TRBJ1-6
D: NA
CDR3: CSFKSSYNSPLHF
DNA: TGCAGCTTTAAGAGCTCCTATAATTCACCCCTCCACTTT

size: few
V: TRBV20-1
J: TRBJ1-4
D: NA
CDR3: CSARGGPTNEKLFF
DNA: TGCAGTGCTAGGGGTGGGCCAACTAATGAAAAACTGTTTTTT

size: NA
V: TRBV28
J: TRBJ2-3
D: TRBD2
CDR3: CASSLLAGGQNTQYF
DNA: TGTGCCAGCAGTTTACTAGCGGGGGGGCAAAATACGCAGTATTTT

size: many
V: TRBV5-6
J: TRBJ2-3
D: NA
CDR3: CASSFDIGTDTQYF
DNA: TGTGCCAGCAGCTTTGATATCGGCACAGATACGCAGTATTTT

size: many
V: TRBV2
J: TRBJ2-3
D: NA
CDR3: CASSAEGLDTQYF
DNA: TGTGCCAGCAGTGCGGAAGGACTAGATACGCAGTATTTT

size: many
V: TRBV6-4
J: TRBJ1-1
D: NA
CDR3: CASSRTWGTEAFF
DNA: TGTGCCAGCAGTCGGACTTGGGGCACTGAAGCTTTCTTT

size: NA
V: TRBV20-1
J: TRBJ2-7
D: TRBD2
CDR3: CSAREILTSGYNEQYF
DNA: TGCAGTGCTAGAGAAATATTGACTAGCGGATACAATGAGCAGTACTTC

size: NA
V: TRBV20-1
J: TRBJ2-5
D: NA
CDR3: CSARAAADYNEQYF
DNA: TGCAGTGCTAGAGCGGCGGCGGACTACAATGAGCAGTACTTC

size: NA
V: TRBV3-1
J: TRBJ2-3
D: NA
CDR3: CASSHWGELITDTQYF
DNA: TGTGCCAGCAGCCATTGGGGGGAGCTAATCACAGATACGCAGTATTTT

size: NA
V: TRBV12-3/TRBV12-4
J: TRBJ2-3
D: NA
CDR3: CASSLRTGADTQYF
DNA: TGTGCCAGCAGTTTACGAACGGGAGCAGATACGCAGTATTTT

size: few
V: TRBV15
J: TRBJ2-1
D: TRBD2
CDR3: CATSRGLGGSMNEQFF
DNA: TGTGCCACCAGCAGAGGACTGGGCGGGAGTATGAATGAGCAGTTCTTC

size: many
V: TRBV7-3
J: TRBJ1-1
D: NA
CDR3: CASSLMGDGNTEAFF
DNA: TGTGCCAGCAGCTTAATGGGAGATGGGAACACTGAAGCTTTCTTT

size: NA
V: TRBV7-2
J: TRBJ1-2
D: NA
CDR3: CASRRSGTLLANYGYTF
DNA: TGTGCCAGCAGACGATCCGGGACTCTCTTGGCTAACTATGGCTACACCTTC

size: few
V: TRBV5-1
J: TRBJ1-2
D: NA
CDR3: CASSGGTASGYTF
DNA: TGCGCCAGCAGCGGCGGGACGGCGTCTGGCTACACCTTC

size: NA
V: TRBV18
J: TRBJ1-1
D: NA
CDR3: CASSPGAVNTEAFF
DNA: TGTGCCAGCTCACCAGGGGCGGTGAACACTGAAGCTTTCTTT

size: few
V: TRBV7-9
J: TRBJ1-1
D: TRBD1
CDR3: CASSSILAGTGGLITEAFF
DNA: TGTGCCAGCAGCTCCATTCTGGCGGGGACAGGGGGCCTTATCACTGAAGCTTTCTTT

size: many
V: TRBV27
J: TRBJ2-1
D: NA
CDR3: CASSLSTDPNEQFF
DNA: TGTGCCAGCAGTTTGTCAACTGACCCGAATGAGCAGTTCTTC

size: many
V: TRBV12-5
J: TRBJ2-1
D: TRBD2
CDR3: CASGPTSGGAGNEQFF
DNA: TGTGCTAGTGGTCCAACTAGCGGGGGGGCCGGCAATGAGCAGTTCTTC